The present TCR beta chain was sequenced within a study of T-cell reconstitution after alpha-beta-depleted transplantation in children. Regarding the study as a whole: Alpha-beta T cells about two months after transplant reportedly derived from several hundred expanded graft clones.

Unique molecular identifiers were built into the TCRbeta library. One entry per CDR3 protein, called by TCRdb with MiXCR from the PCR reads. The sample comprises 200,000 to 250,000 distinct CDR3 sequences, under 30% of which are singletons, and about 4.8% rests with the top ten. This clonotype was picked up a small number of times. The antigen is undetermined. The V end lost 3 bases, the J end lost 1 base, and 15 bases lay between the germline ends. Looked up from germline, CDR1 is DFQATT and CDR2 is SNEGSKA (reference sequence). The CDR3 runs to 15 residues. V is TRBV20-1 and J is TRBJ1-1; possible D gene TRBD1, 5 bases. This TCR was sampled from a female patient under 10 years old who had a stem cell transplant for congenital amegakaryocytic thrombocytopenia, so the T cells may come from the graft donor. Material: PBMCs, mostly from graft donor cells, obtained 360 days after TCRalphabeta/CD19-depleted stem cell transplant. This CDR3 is CSASPVAGRNTEAFF. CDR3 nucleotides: TGCAGTGCTAGCCCTGTCGCGGGGCGGAACACTGAAGCTTTCTTT.